These 20 T cell receptor beta chains originate from one sample sequenced in a study of OX40 agonist ivuxolimab in advanced cancers. Using immunoSEQ multiplex PCR, the repertoire was profiled, and TCRdb retains in-frame clones only, with some absent. This sample has approximately 12,000 clones, with around four fifths found just once. This material consisted of CD4+ or CD8+ T cells sorted from blood, taken in a trial of the OX40 agonist ivuxolimab. The receptors shown here come from an adult with an advanced solid tumor such as melanoma, head and neck, liver or kidney cancer.

The chain recombines TRBV13 with TRBJ2-3; TRBD2 agrees at 10 bases. V gave up 5 bases and J gave up 5 bases; unmatched junction bases: 10. Germline V gene sequence: CDR1 PRHDT, CDR2 FYEKMQ (reference sequence). The CDR3 loop spans 16 amino acids. The CDR3 loop is CASSREGTSEGDTQYF. CDR3 DNA sequence: TGTGCCAGCAGCCGTGAGGGGACTAGCGAGGGAGATACGCAGTATTTT. Together with reference TRBV13 and TRBJ2-3, the CDR3 gives the full variable domain: AAGVIQSPRHLIKEKRETATLKCYPIPRHDTVYWYQQGPGQDPQFLISFYEKMQSDKGSIPDRFSAQQFSDYHSELNMSSLELGDSALYFCASSREGTSEGDTQYFGPGTRLTVL.

This clone has a single count. V usage is TRBV6-5 and J usage is TRBJ1-1; the match to TRBD1 covers 8 bases. The V segment lost 5 bases and the J segment 1 base; nucleotides outside the gene matches: 6. Germline lookup yields CDR1 MNHEY and CDR2 SVGAGI. This CDR3 has 15 amino acids. CDR3 amino acids: CASSPLQGGNTEAFF. The CDR3 DNA is TGTGCCAGCAGTCCCTTACAGGGGGGGAACACTGAAGCTTTCTTT.

This chain uses TRBV20-1 with TRBJ2-5; D remains unclear. The J call is uncertain, as TRBJ2-7 better fits the DNA end. CDR1 is DFQATT, CDR2 SNEGSKA, per germline (reference sequence). The CDR3 totals 11 residues. Here the CDR3 reads CSGTISYEQYF. The CDR3 bases are TGCAGTGGAACAATCTCCTACGAGCAGTACTTC.

The chain combines TRBV29-1 with TRBJ2-1; 9 bases map to TRBD2. Germline-derived CDR1 and CDR2 are SQVTM and ANQGSEA. After removal of 3 bases from V and 5 bases from J, the junction contained 5 bases not matched to a gene. The CDR3 has 14 residues. This chain's CDR3 is CSVDAVAGDNEQFF. The CDR3, as DNA: TGCAGCGTTGATGCGGTAGCGGGGGACAATGAGCAGTTCTTC.

J is TRBJ2-5 and V is TRBV12-2. TRBV12-2 is marked as a pseudogene. The CDR3 contains 11 residues. The CDR3 DNA reads as TGTGCAAGTCGCGCACAAGAGACCCAGTACTTC. This sequence encodes CASRAQETQYF.

This chain uses TRBV2 with TRBJ1-5; tentatively, D is TRBD1 (6 bases). V lost 6 bases to trimming and J lost 0 bases, with 9 bases between them. The CDR3 is made up of 14 amino acids. Per germline, CDR1 SNHLY and CDR2 FYNNEI. CDR3 sequence (DNA): TGTGCCAGCAGGGGGACATATAGCAATCAGCCCCAGCATTTT. Translated: CASRGTYSNQPQHF. The whole variable domain, filled in from reference TRBV2 and TRBJ1-5, reads EPEVTQTPSHQVTQMGQEVILRCVPISNHLYFYWYRQILGQKVEFLVSFYNNEISEKSEIFDDQFSVERPDGSNFTLKIRSTKLEDSAMYFCASRGTYSNQPQHFGDGTRLSIL.

The chain recombines TRBV6-1 with TRBJ2-7, with 7 bases that match TRBD2. This CDR3 has 13 residues. V dropped 11 bases and J dropped 0; count of bases not matched to a gene: 7. CDR1 and CDR2 from the germline V gene are MNHNS and SASEGT. The CDR3 protein is CAGWGGSSYEQYF. The CDR3 DNA follows: TGTGCCGGGTGGGGGGGTTCCTCCTACGAGCAGTACTTC.

The chain recombines TRBV7-9 with TRBJ2-2, with 14 bases fitting TRBD2. CDR1 SEHNR and CDR2 FQNEAQ come from the germline V gene (reference sequence). After removal of 4 bases from V and 2 bases from J, the junction contained 6 bases not matched to a gene. The length of the CDR3 is 18 residues. The CDR3 DNA reads as TGTGCCAGCAGCTCCGGACTAGCGGGAGGCCAAAACACCGGGGAGCTGTTTTTT. This codes for CASSSGLAGGQNTGELFF.

The genes are TRBV7-9 and TRBJ2-7; D uncertain. Trimming took 4 bases from V and 2 from J, leaving 6 bases between them. This CDR3 contains 12 residues. CDR1 is SEHNR, CDR2 FQNEAQ, per germline (reference sequence). CDR3 region: CASSSWTYEQYF. DNA for the CDR3: TGTGCCAGCAGCTCCTGGACCTACGAGCAGTACTTC. Drawing the rest from reference TRBV7-9 and TRBJ2-7, the complete variable domain is DTGVSQNPRHKITKRGQNVTFRCDPISEHNRLYWYRQTLGQGPEFLTYFQNEAQLEKSRLLSDRFSAERPKGSFSTLEIQRTEQGDSAMYLCASSSWTYEQYFGPGTRLTVT.

The rearrangement joins TRBV28 to TRBJ2-7; the D gene is possibly TRBD1 (5 bases). The germline V and J ends were trimmed by 3 bases and 2 bases, with 17 bases remaining between them. The CDR3 extends over 16 amino acids. Germline CDR1 is MDHEN and CDR2 is SYDVKM. The CDR3 DNA sequence: TGTGCCAGCAGTTTCAGGATCAGGGCGTCTCCCTACGAGCAGTACTTC. It yields the protein CASSFRIRASPYEQYF.

This clone was seen once. This CDR3 reads CASSQELTSYEQYF. The CDR3 DNA reads TGCGCCAGCAGCCAAGAGTTGACCTCCTACGAGCAGTACTTC. The V and J genes are TRBV4-3 and TRBJ2-7; D is unclear. The CDR3 has 14 residues. V was trimmed by 0 bases and J by 0 bases, leaving 6 bases between them. Germline V CDR1 and CDR2: LGHNA, YSLEER.

The rearrangement uses TRBV27 and TRBJ2-7; 7 nucleotides align to TRBD2. Germline lookup yields CDR1 MNHEY and CDR2 SMNVEV (reference sequence). Trimming took 5 bases from V and 0 from J; bases not matched to a gene: 4. The CDR3 loop spans 14 amino acids. CDR3 amino acids: CASSAGTNSYEQYF. In nucleotides, the CDR3 is TGTGCCAGCAGTGCCGGGACTAACTCCTACGAGCAGTACTTC.

The chain is built from TRBV27 and TRBJ1-4; 9 bases are shared with TRBD1. CDR3 size: 14 residues. Per the germline V gene, CDR1 is MNHEY and CDR2 is SMNVEV (reference sequence). The junction had 6 bases not matched to a gene; V was cut back by 5 bases and J by 8 bases. CDR3 sequence: CASSVQGAWEKLFF. CDR3 nucleotide sequence: TGTGCCAGCAGTGTACAGGGGGCTTGGGAAAAACTGTTTTTT.

The genes are TRBV19 and TRBJ1-5, with no clear D. Between the trimmed V and J ends, which lost 3 bases and 5 bases, there was a span of 14 bases. CDR1 is LNHDA, CDR2 SQIVND, per germline (reference sequence). The CDR3 loop spans 15 amino acids. This CDR3 reads CASSIWVGEDQPQHF. The CDR3 DNA reads TGTGCCAGTAGTATTTGGGTCGGTGAAGATCAGCCCCAGCATTTT.

A single count supports this clone. This chain uses TRBV11-2 with TRBJ2-7; possible D gene TRBD2, 5 bases. This CDR3 has 13 residues. Trimming shortened V by 5 bases and J by 4 bases, and 12 bases separated the two germline ends. Per germline, CDR1 SGHAT and CDR2 FQNNGV. CDR3 sequence (DNA): TGTGCCAGCAGCGCAGGACTGTTTTACGAGCAGTACTTC. It yields the protein CASSAGLFYEQYF.

The chain carries TRBV30 and TRBJ2-7, with D possibly being TRBD2 (6 bases). The germline V gene has CDR1 GTSNPN and CDR2 SVGIG (reference sequence). The V end was cut by 8 bases, the J end by 0 bases, with 11 bases between. The CDR3 sequence is 12 residues long. CDR3 region: CAVRGSSYEQYF. The CDR3, as DNA: TGTGCCGTGCGGGGCAGCTCCTACGAGCAGTACTTC. The full variable domain, completed using reference TRBV30 and TRBJ2-7, is SQTIHQWPATLVQPVGSPLSLECTVEGTSNPNLYWYRQAAGRGLQLLFYSVGIGQISSEVPQNLSASRPQDRQFILSSKKLLLSDSGFYLCAVRGSSYEQYFGPGTRLTVT.

This chain uses TRBV30 with TRBJ2-1; no firm D call. Per the germline V gene, CDR1 is GTSNPN and CDR2 is SVGIG (reference sequence). V was cut by 0 bases and J by 7 bases, with 10 bases left in between. This CDR3 is 13 amino acids long. The CDR3 DNA follows: TGTGCCTGGAGTGTTGGCAGAATTAATGAGCAGTTCTTC. This translates into CAWSVGRINEQFF. Together with reference TRBV30 and TRBJ2-1, the CDR3 gives the full variable domain: SQTIHQWPATLVQPVGSPLSLECTVEGTSNPNLYWYRQAAGRGLQLLFYSVGIGQISSEVPQNLSASRPQDRQFILSSKKLLLSDSGFYLCAWSVGRINEQFFGPGTRLTVL.

The chain links TRBV6-1 to TRBJ2-3; 10 nucleotides agree with TRBD1. In germline, CDR1 is MNHNS, CDR2 SASEGT. V gave up 2 bases and J gave up 1 base; unmatched junction bases: 3. The CDR3 sequence is 16 residues long. The CDR3 here is CASSEWDRGGTDTQYF. The CDR3, as DNA: TGTGCCAGCAGTGAATGGGACAGGGGAGGCACAGATACGCAGTATTTT.

The J gene is TRBJ2-4, the V gene TRBV6-1; 8 nucleotides agree with TRBD1. The CDR3 totals 16 residues. Germline CDR1 MNHNS, CDR2 SASEGT. After removal of 4 bases from V and 3 bases from J, the junction contained 8 bases not matched to a gene. DNA of the CDR3: TGTGCCAGCAGTGCGTCACAGGGGGGAGTCAAAAACATTCAGTACTTC. This encodes CASSASQGGVKNIQYF.

V usage is TRBV7-9 and J usage is TRBJ2-7; D remains ambiguous. The CDR3 is 15 amino acids. In germline, CDR1 is SEHNR, CDR2 FQNEAQ (reference sequence). V lost 1 base to trimming and J lost 6 bases, with 16 bases between them. The CDR3 region has the DNA TGTGCCAGCAGCTTAGTTTCTTTGGGCTTGGGCGAGCAGTACTTC. Amino acid sequence: CASSLVSLGLGEQYF.